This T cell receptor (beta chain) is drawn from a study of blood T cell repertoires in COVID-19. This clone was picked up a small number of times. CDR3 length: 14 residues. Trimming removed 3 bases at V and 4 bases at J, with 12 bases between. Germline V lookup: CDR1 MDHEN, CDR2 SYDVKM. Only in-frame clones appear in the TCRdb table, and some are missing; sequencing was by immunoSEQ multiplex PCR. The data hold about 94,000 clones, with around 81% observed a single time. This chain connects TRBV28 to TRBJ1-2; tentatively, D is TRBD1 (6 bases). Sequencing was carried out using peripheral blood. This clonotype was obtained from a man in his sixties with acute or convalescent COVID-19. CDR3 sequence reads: CASSLSGVRYGYTF. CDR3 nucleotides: TGTGCCAGCAGTTTGTCAGGGGTTCGCTATGGCTACACCTTC.